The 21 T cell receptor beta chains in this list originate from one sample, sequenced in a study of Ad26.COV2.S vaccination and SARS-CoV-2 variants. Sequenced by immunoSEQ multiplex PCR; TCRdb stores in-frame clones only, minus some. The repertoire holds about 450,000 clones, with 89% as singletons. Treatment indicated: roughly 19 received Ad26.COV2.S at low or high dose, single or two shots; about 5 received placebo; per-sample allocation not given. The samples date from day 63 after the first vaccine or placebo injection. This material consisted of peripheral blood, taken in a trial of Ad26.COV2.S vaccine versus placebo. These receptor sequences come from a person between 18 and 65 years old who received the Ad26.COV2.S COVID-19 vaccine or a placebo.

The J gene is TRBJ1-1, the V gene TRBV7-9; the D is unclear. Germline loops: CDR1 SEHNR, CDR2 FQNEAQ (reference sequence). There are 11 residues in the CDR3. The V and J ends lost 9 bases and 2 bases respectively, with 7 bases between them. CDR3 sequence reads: CASIENTEAFF. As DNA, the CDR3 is TGTGCCAGTATCGAAAACACTGAAGCTTTCTTT.

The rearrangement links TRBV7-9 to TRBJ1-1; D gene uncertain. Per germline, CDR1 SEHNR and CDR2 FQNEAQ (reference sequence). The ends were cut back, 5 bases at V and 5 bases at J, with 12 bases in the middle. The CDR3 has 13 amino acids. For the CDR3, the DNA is TGTGCCAGCAGCCTAGAGAGGGAGACTGAAGCTTTCTTT. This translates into CASSLERETEAFF.

The CDR3, as DNA: TGTGCCAGCAGCTCAGGACTAGCGGGGGGGGATACGCAGTATTTT. It is translated as CASSSGLAGGDTQYF. The gene calls are TRBV7-2 and TRBJ2-3, with TRBD2 matching over 15 bases. CDR3 length: 15 residues. With 4 bases clipped from V and 6 bases from J, the junction kept 2 bases outside the gene matches. Germline lookup yields CDR1 SGHTA and CDR2 FQGNSA.

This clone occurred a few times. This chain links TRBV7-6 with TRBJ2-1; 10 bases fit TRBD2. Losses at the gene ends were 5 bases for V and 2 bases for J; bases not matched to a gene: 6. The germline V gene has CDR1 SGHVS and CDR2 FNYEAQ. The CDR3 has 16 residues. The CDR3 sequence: CASSRAGTSAYNEQFF. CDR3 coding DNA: TGTGCCAGCAGCCGGGCCGGGACTAGCGCCTACAATGAGCAGTTCTTC.

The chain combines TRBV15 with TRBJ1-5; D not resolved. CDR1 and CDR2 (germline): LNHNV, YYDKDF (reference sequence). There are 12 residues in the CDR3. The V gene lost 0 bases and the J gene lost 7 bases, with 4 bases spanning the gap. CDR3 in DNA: TGTGCCACCAGCAGAGATATACAGCCCCAGCATTTT. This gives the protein CATSRDIQPQHF.

The CDR3 DNA reads TGCGCCAGCAGCCAAAAGAATTATAATTCACCCCTCCACTTT. Translating it yields CASSQKNYNSPLHF. This chain joins TRBV4-3 and TRBJ1-6; D not resolved. CDR3 length: 14 residues. CDR1 and CDR2 (germline): LGHNA, YSLEER. V shed 2 bases and J shed 4 bases, with 6 bases lying between them.

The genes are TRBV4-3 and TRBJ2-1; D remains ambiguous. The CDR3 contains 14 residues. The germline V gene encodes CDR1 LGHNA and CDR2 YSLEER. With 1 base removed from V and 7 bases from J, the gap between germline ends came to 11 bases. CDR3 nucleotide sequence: TGCGCCAGCAGCCAAGCCCTGCTACCAAATGAGCAGTTCTTC. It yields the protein CASSQALLPNEQFF.

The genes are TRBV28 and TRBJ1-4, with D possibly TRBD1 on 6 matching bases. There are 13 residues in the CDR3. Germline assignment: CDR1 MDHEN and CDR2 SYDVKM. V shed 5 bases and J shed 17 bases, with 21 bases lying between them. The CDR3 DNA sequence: TGTGCCAGCAGTATTGGACAGCAACCAAAGATTTTTTTT. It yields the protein CASSIGQQPKIFF.

The CDR3 spells CASSLDPSSDTQYF. The CDR3 bases are TGTGCCAGCAGCTTAGACCCTAGCTCAGATACGCAGTATTTT. The rearrangement joins TRBV11-2 to TRBJ2-3; possible D gene TRBD2, 5 bases. V was shortened by 0 bases and J by 4 bases, with 8 bases between the two germline ends. This CDR3 is 14 amino acids long. Germline CDR1 is SGHAT and CDR2 is FQNNGV. Complete variable domain (other parts from reference TRBV11-2 and TRBJ2-3): EAGVAQSPRYKIIEKRQSVAFWCNPISGHATLYWYQQILGQGPKLLIQFQNNGVVDDSQLPKDRFSAERLKGVDSTLKIQPAKLEDSAVYLCASSLDPSSDTQYFGPGTRLTVL.

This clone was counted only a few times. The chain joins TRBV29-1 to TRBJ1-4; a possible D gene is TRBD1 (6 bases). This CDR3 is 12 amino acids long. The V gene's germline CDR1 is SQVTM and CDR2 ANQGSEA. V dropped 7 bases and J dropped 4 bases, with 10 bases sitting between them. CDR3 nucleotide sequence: TGCAGCGCCACAGGGTTTAATGAAAAACTGTTTTTT. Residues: CSATGFNEKLFF.

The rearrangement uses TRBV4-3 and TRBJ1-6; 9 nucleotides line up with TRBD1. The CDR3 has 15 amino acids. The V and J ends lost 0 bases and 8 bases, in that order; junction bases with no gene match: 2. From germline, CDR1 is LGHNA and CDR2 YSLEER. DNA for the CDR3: TGCGCCAGCAGCCAAGAGGGACAGGGACATTCACCCCTCCACTTT. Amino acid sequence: CASSQEGQGHSPLHF.

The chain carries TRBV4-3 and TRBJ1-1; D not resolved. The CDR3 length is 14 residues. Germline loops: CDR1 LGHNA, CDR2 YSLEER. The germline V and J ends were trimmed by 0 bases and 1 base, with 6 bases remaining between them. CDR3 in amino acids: CASSQDQENTEAFF. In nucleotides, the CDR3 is TGCGCCAGCAGCCAAGATCAAGAGAACACTGAAGCTTTCTTT.

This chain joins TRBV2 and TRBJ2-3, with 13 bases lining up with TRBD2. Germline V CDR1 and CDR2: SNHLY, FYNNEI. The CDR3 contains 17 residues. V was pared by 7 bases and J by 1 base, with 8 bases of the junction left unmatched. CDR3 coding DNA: TGTGCCAGCAACCACCTTGGACTAGCGGGAGGCACAGATACGCAGTATTTT. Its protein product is CASNHLGLAGGTDTQYF. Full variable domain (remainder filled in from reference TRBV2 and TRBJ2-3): EPEVTQTPSHQVTQMGQEVILRCVPISNHLYFYWYRQILGQKVEFLVSFYNNEISEKSEIFDDQFSVERPDGSNFTLKIRSTKLEDSAMYFCASNHLGLAGGTDTQYFGPGTRLTVL.

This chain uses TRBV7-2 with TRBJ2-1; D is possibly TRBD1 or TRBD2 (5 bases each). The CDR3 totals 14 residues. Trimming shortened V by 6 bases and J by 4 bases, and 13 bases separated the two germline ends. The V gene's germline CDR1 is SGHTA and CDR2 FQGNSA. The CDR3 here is CASRIGTAYNEQFF. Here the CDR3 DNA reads TGTGCCAGCAGGATAGGGACGGCGTACAATGAGCAGTTCTTC.

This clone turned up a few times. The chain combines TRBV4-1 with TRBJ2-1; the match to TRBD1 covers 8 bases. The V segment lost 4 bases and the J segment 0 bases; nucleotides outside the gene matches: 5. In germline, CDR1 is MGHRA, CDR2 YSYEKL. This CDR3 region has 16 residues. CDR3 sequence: CASSLPGGSSYNEQFF. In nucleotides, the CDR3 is TGCGCCAGCAGCCTTCCAGGGGGCAGCTCCTACAATGAGCAGTTCTTC.

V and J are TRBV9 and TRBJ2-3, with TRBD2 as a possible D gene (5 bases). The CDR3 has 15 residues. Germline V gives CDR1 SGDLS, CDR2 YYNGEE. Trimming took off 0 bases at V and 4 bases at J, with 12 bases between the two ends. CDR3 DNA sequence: TGTGCCAGCAGCGTAGCTAGCCTATGGGCAGATACGCAGTATTTT. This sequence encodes CASSVASLWADTQYF.

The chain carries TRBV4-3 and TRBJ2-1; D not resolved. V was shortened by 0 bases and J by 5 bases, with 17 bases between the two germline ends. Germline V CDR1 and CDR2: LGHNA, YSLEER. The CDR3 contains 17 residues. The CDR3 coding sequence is TGCGCCAGCAGCCAAGATGGAAGTAGTTCCCATGACAATGAGCAGTTCTTC. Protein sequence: CASSQDGSSSHDNEQFF.

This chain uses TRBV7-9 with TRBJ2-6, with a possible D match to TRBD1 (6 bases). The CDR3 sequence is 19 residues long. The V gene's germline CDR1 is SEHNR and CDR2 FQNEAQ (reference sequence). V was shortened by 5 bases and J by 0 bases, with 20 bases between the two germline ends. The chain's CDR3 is CASSPLQGIYLSGANVLTF. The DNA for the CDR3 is TGTGCCAGCAGCCCCCTACAGGGAATATACCTCTCTGGGGCCAACGTCCTGACTTTC.

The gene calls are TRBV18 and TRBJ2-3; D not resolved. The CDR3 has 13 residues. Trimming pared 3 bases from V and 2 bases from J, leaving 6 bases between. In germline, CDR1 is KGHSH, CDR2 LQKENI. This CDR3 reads CASSPSITDTQYF. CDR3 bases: TGTGCCAGCTCACCGTCAATCACAGATACGCAGTATTTT. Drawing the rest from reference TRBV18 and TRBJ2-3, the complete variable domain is NAGVMQNPRHLVRRRGQEARLRCSPMKGHSHVYWYRQLPEEGLKFMVYLQKENIIDESGMPKERFSAEFPKEGPSILRIQQVVRGDSAAYFCASSPSITDTQYFGPGTRLTVL.

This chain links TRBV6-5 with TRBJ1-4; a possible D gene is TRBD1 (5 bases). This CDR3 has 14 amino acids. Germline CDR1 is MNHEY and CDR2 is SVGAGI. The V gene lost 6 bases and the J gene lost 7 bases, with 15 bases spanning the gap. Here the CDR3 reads CASRKTVGSEKLFF. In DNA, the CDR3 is TGTGCCAGCAGAAAGACAGTGGGGAGTGAAAAACTGTTTTTT.

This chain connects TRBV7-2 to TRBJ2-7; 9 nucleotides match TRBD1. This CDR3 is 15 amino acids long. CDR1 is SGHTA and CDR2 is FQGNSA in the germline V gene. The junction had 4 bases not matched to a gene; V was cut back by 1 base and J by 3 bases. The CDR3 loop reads CASSLGGTGFYEQYV. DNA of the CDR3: TGTGCCAGCAGCTTAGGTGGGACAGGGTTCTACGAGCAGTACGTC.